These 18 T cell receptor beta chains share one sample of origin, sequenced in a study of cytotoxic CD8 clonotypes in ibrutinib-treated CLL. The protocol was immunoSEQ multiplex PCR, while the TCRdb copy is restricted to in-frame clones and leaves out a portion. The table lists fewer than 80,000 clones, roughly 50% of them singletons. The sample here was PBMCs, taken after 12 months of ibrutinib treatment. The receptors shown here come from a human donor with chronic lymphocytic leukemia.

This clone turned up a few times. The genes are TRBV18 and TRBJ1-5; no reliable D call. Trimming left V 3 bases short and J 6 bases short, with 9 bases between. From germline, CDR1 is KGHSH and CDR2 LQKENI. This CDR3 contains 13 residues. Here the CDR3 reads CASSPGERQPQHF. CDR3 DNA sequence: TGTGCCAGCTCACCCGGAGAGCGTCAGCCCCAGCATTTT.

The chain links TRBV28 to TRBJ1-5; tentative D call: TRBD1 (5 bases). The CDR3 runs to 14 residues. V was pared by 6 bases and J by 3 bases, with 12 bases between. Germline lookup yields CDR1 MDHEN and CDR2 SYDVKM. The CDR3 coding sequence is TGTGCCAGCAGGAAGGGGCGCCCCAATCAGCCCCAGCATTTT. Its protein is CASRKGRPNQPQHF.

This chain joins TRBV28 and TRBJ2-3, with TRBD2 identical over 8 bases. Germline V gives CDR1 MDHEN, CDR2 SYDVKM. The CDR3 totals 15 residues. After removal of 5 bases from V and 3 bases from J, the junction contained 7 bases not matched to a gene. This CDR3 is CASSTAGGGTDTQYF. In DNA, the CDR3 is TGTGCCAGCAGTACGGCGGGAGGAGGGACAGATACGCAGTATTTT.

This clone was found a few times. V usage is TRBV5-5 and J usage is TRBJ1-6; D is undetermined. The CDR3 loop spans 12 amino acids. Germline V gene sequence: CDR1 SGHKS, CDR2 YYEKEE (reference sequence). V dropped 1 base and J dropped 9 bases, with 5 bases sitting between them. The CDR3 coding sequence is TGTGCCAGCAGCTTGTGGGGTTCACCCCTCCACTTT. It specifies CASSLWGSPLHF.

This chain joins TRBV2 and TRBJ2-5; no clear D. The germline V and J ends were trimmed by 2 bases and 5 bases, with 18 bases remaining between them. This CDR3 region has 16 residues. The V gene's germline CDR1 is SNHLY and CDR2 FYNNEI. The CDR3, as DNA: TGTGCCAGCAGTGAAAGGAAAACTCCCCCGCGGGAGACCCAGTACTTC. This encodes CASSERKTPPRETQYF.

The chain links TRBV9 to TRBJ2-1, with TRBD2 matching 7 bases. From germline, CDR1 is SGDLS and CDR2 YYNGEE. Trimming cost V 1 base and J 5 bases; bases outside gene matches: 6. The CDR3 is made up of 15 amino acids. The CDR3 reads CASSVLAVPHNEQFF. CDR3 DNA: TGTGCCAGCAGCGTACTAGCGGTCCCCCACAATGAGCAGTTCTTC.

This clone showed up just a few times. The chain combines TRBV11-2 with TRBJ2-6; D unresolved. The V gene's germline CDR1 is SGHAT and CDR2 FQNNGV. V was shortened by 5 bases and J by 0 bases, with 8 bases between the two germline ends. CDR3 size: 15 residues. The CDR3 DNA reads TGTGCCAGCAGCCTCGGCAGCTCTGGGGCCAACGTCCTGACTTTC. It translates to CASSLGSSGANVLTF.

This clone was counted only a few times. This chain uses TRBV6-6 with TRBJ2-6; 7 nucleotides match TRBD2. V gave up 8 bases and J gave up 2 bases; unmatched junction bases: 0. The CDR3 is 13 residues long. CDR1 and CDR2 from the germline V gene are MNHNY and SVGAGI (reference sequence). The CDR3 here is CASGLAGANVLTF. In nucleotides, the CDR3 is TGTGCCAGCGGACTAGCTGGGGCCAACGTCCTGACTTTC.

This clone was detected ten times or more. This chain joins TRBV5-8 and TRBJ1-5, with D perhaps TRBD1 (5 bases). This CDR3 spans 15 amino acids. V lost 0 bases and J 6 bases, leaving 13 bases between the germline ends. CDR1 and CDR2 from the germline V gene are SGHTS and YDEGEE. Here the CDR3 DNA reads TGTGCCAGCAGCTTGGGTCGGGGGTCTGCTCAGCCCCAGCATTTT. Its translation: CASSLGRGSAQPQHF.

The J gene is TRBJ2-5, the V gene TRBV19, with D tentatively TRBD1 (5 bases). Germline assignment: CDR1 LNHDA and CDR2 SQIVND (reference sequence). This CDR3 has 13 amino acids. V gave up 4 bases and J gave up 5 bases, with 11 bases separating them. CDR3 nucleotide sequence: TGTGCCAGTAGTAAGGGGCCTCGGGAGACCCAGTACTTC. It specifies CASSKGPRETQYF.

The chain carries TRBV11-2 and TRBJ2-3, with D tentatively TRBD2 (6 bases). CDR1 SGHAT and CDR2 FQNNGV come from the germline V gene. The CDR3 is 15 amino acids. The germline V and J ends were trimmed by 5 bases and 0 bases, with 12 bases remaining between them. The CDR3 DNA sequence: TGTGCCAGCAGCAGGCGGGGATCTAGCACAGATACGCAGTATTTT. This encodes CASSRRGSSTDTQYF.

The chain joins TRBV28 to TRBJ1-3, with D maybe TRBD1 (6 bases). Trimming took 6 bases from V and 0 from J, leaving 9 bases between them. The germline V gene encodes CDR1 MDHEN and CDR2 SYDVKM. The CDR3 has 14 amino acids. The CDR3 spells CASRSRGSGNTIYF. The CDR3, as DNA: TGTGCCAGCAGAAGCAGGGGCTCTGGAAACACCATATATTTT.

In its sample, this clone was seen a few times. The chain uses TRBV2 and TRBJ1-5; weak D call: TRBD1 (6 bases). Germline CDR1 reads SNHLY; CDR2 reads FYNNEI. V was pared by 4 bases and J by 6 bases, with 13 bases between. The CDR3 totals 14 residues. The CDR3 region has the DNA TGTGCCAGCAGTGGACAGGCGGCAAGTCAGCCCCAGCATTTT. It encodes CASSGQAASQPQHF.

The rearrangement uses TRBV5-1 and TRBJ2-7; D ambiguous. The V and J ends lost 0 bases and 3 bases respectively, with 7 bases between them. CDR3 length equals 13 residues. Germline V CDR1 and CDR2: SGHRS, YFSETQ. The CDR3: CASSLGRIYEQYF. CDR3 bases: TGCGCCAGCAGCTTGGGGCGTATCTACGAGCAGTACTTC.

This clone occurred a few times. The CDR3 DNA sequence: TGTGCCAGCAAACGGGAGATGGAAAAACTGTTTTTT. It translates to CASKREMEKLFF. This rearrangement joins TRBV6-5 to TRBJ1-4; D gene uncertain. This CDR3 comprises 12 residues. V lost 7 bases, J lost 8 bases, and 11 bases lay in between. Germline CDR1 is MNHEY and CDR2 is SVGAGI.

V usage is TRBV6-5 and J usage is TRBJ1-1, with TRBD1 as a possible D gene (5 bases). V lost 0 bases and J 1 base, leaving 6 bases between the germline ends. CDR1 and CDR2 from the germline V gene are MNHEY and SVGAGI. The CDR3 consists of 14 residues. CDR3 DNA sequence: TGTGCCAGCAGTTACTCGACAGAGAACACTGAAGCTTTCTTT. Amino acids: CASSYSTENTEAFF.

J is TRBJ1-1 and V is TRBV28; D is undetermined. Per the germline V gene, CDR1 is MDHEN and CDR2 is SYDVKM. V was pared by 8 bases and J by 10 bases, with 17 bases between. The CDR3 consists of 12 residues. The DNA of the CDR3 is TGTGCCAGCGGACTGCCTAGGAGTGGAGCTTTCTTT. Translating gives CASGLPRSGAFF. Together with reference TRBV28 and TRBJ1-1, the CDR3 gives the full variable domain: DVKVTQSSRYLVKRTGEKVFLECVQDMDHENMFWYRQDPGLGLRLIYFSYDVKMKEKGDIPEGYSVSREKKERFSLILESASTNQTSMYLCASGLPRSGAFFGQGTRLTVV.

The CDR3 DNA reads as TGTGCCAGCACTACCATCAGAGGGGGGTTATGGCCCTACACCTTC. Translation gives CASTTIRGGLWPYTF. The chain carries TRBV11-2 and TRBJ1-2; tentative D call: TRBD1 (6 bases). In germline, CDR1 is SGHAT, CDR2 FQNNGV. The CDR3 totals 15 residues. V was pared by 7 bases and J by 10 bases, with 25 bases between.